This T cell receptor beta chain derives from a study of control samples from healthy donors and cancer patients. This clone was recorded only once. Some clones are missing from TCRdb's copy, which holds only in-frame ones; the method was immunoSEQ multiplex PCR. Of about 84,000 clones listed, 90% to 95% were seen once; the top ten hold roughly 18%. The sequenced sample consisted of blood. This receptor was taken from a man aged 45 to 65 in good health.

The CDR3 DNA follows: TGTGCCAGCAGCTTAGGTAACAGGAGGGAGTCACCCCTCCACTTT. Amino acid sequence: CASSLGNRRESPLHF. The J gene is TRBJ1-6, the V gene TRBV7-2; D is perhaps TRBD1 (5 bases). Germline loops: CDR1 SGHTA, CDR2 FQGNSA. This CDR3 has 15 residues. The V gene lost 1 base and the J gene lost 10 bases, with 14 bases spanning the gap.